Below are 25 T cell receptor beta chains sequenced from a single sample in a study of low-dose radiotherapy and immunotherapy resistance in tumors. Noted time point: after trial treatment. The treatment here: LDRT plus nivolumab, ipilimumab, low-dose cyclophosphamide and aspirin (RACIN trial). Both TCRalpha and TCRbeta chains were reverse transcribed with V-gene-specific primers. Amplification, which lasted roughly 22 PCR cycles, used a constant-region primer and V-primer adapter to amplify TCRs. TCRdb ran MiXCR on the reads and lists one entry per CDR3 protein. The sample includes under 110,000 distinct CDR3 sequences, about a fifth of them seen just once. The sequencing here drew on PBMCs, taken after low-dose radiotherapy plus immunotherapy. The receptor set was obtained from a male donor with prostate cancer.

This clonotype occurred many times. The CDR3 DNA follows: TGTGCCAGCAGTTATGGAGGGCAGGACTATGGCTACACCTTC. As protein: CASSYGGQDYGYTF. V and J are TRBV6-5 and TRBJ1-2; D ambiguous. The V and J ends lost 3 bases and 3 bases respectively, with 11 bases between them. CDR1 is MNHEY and CDR2 is SVGAGI in the germline V gene. CDR3 size: 14 residues.

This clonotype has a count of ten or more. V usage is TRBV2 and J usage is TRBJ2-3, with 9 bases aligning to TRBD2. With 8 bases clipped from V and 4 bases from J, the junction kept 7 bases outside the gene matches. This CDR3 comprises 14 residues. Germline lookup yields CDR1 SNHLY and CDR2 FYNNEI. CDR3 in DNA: TGTGCCAGCCTCCCGGGACTAGCAGCAGATACGCAGTATTTT. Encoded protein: CASLPGLAADTQYF.

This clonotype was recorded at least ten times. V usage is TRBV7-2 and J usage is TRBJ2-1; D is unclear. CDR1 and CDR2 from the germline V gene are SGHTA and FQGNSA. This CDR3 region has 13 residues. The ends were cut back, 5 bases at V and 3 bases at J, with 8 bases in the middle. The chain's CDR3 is CASSRGIYNEQFF. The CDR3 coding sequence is TGTGCCAGCAGCCGTGGTATCTACAATGAGCAGTTCTTC.

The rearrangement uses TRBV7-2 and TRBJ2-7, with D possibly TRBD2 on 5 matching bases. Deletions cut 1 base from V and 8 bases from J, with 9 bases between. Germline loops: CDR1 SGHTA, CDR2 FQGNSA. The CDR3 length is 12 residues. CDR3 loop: CASSLDLAKQYF. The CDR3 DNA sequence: TGTGCCAGCAGCTTAGACCTAGCAAAGCAGTACTTC.

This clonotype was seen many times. CDR3 sequence (DNA): TGCGCCAGCAGCTTGGGGGTGGCTGCGGAGACCCAGTACTTC. Protein: CASSLGVAAETQYF. V gene TRBV5-1 combines with J gene TRBJ2-5; no clear D gene. With 0 bases removed from V and 5 bases from J, the gap between germline ends came to 11 bases. This CDR3 is 14 amino acids long. The germline V gene encodes CDR1 SGHRS and CDR2 YFSETQ.

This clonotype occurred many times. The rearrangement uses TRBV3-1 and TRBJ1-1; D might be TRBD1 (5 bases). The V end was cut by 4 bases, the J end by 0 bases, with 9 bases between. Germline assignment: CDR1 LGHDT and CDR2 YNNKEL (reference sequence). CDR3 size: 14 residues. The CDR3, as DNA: TGTGCCAGCAGCCTTGGGGCGTTGAACACTGAAGCTTTCTTT. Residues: CASSLGALNTEAFF. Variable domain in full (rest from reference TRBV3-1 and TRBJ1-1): DTAVSQTPKYLVTQMGNDKSIKCEQNLGHDTMYWYKQDSKKFLKIMFSYNNKELIINETVPNRFSPKSPDKAHLNLHINSLELGDSAVYFCASSLGALNTEAFFGQGTRLTVV.

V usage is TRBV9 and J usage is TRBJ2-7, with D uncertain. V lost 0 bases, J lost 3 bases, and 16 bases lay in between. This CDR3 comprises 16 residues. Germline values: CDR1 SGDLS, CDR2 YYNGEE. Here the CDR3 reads CASSVGGQAPLYEQYF. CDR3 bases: TGTGCCAGCAGCGTAGGTGGGCAGGCACCCCTCTACGAGCAGTACTTC.

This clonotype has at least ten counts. The CDR3 loop is CSVTFRDSSTGELFF. The CDR3 DNA reads as TGCAGCGTCACCTTCCGGGACAGCAGCACCGGGGAGCTGTTTTTT. This rearrangement joins TRBV29-1 to TRBJ2-2; TRBD1 agrees at 7 bases. This CDR3 is 15 amino acids long. Germline CDR1 is SQVTM and CDR2 is ANQGSEA. With V trimmed by 6 bases and J by 4 bases, 11 bases remained unmatched.

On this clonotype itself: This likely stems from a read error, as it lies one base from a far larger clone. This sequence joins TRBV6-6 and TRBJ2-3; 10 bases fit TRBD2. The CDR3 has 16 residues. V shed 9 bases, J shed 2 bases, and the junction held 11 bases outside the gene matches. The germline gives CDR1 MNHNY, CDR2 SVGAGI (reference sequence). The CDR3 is CARSDSSGGATDTQYF. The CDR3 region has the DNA TGTGCCAGAAGTGACTCGAGCGGGGGGGCCACAGATACGCAGTATTTT.

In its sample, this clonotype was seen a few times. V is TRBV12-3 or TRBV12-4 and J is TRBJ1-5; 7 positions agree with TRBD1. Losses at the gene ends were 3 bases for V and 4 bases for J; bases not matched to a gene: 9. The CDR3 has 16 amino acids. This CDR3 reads CASSFLGTEANQPQHF. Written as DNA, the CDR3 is TGTGCCAGCAGTTTTCTAGGGACAGAGGCAAATCAGCCCCAGCATTTT.

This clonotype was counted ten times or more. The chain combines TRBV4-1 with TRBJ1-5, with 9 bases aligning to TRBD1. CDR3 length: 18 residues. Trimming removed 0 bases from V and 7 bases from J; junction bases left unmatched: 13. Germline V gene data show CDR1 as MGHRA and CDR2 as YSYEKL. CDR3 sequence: CASSQDPLGTGRFQPQHF. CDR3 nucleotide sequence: TGCGCCAGCAGCCAAGACCCTTTGGGGACAGGGAGGTTCCAGCCCCAGCATTTT.

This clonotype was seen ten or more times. The CDR3 loop is CASSRDRELYNEQFF. The CDR3 region has the DNA TGTGCCAGCAGCCGGGACAGGGAGCTTTACAATGAGCAGTTCTTC. V and J are TRBV7-9 and TRBJ2-1, with TRBD1 matching over 9 bases. Germline assignment: CDR1 SEHNR and CDR2 FQNEAQ (reference sequence). The CDR3 has 15 amino acids. Trimming took 5 bases from V and 4 from J; bases not matched to a gene: 6. Combining the CDR3 with reference TRBV7-9 and TRBJ2-1 gives the whole variable domain DTGVSQNPRHKITKRGQNVTFRCDPISEHNRLYWYRQTLGQGPEFLTYFQNEAQLEKSRLLSDRFSAERPKGSFSTLEIQRTEQGDSAMYLCASSRDRELYNEQFFGPGTRLTVL.

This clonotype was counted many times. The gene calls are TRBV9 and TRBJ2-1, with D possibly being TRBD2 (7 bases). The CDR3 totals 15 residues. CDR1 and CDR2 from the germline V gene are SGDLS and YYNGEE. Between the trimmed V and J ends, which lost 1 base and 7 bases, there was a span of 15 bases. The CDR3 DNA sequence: TGTGCCAGCAGCGTAAAGGGGGGGGGCAAAAATGAGCAGTTCTTC. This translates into CASSVKGGGKNEQFF. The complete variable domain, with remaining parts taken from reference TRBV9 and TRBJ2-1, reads DSGVTQTPKHLITATGQRVTLRCSPRSGDLSVYWYQQSLDQGLQFLIQYYNGEERAKGNILERFSAQQFPDLHSELNLSSLELGDSALYFCASSVKGGGKNEQFFGPGTRLTVL.

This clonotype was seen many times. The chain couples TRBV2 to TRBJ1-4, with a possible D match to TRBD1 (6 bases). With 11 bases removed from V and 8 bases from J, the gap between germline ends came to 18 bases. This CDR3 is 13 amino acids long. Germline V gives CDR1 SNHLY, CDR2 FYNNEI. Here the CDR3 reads CASGHRDGEKLFF. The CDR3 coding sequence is TGTGCCTCCGGGCACAGGGATGGGGAAAAACTGTTTTTT.

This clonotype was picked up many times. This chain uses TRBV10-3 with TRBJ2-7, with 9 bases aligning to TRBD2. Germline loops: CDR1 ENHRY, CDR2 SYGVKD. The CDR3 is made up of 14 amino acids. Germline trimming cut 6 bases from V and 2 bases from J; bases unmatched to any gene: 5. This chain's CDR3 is CAISSGLAPYEQYF. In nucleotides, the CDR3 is TGTGCCATCAGCTCGGGACTAGCCCCCTACGAGCAGTACTTC.

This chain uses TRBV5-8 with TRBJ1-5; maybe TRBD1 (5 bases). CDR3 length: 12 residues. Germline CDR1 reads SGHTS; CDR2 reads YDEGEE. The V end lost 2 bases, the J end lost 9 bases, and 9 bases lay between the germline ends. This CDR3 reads CASSFRQRPQHF. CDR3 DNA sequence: TGTGCCAGCAGCTTTCGACAGAGGCCCCAGCATTTT.

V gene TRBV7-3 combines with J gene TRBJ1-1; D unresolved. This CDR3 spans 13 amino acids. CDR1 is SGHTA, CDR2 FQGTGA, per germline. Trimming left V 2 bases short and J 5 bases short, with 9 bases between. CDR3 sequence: CASSLEGVTEAFF. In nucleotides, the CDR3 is TGTGCCAGCAGCTTAGAGGGAGTGACTGAAGCTTTCTTT.

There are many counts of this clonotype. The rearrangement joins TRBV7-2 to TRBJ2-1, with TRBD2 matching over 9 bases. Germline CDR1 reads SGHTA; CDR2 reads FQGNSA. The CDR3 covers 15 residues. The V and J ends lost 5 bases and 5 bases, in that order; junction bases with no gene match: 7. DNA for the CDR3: TGTGCCAGCAGCCAAGTAGCGGGGGCCAACAATGAGCAGTTCTTC. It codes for CASSQVAGANNEQFF.

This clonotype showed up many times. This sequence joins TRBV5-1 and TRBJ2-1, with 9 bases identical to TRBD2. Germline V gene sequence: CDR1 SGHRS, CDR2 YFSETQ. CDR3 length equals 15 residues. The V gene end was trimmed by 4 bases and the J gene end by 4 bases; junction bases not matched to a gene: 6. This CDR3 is CASSPSGVLYNEQFF. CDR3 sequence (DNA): TGCGCCAGCAGCCCTAGCGGGGTGTTATACAATGAGCAGTTCTTC. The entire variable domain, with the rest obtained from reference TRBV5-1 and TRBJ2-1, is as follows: KAGVTQTPRYLIKTRGQQVTLSCSPISGHRSVSWYQQTPGQGLQFLFEYFSETQRNKGNFPGRFSGRQFSNSRSEMNVSTLELGDSALYLCASSPSGVLYNEQFFGPGTRLTVL.

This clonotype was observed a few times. CDR3 in amino acids: CASSLDTASYEQYF. CDR3 bases: TGTGCCAGCAGCTTGGATACCGCCTCCTACGAGCAGTACTTC. This chain connects TRBV5-5 to TRBJ2-7; D not certain. CDR3 size: 14 residues. Germline V lookup: CDR1 SGHKS, CDR2 YYEKEE (reference sequence). Trimming removed 0 bases from V and 0 bases from J, with 7 bases in between.

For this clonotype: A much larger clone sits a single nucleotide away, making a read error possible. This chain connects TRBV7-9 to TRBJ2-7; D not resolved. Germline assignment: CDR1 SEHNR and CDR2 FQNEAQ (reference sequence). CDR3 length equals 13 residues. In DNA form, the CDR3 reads TGTGCCAGCACCTTAGACCTTCGCGGCGAGCAGTACTTC. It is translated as CASTLDLRGEQYF. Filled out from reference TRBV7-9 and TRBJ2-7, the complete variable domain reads DTGVSQNPRHKITKRGQNVTFRCDPISEHNRLYWYRQTLGQGPEFLTYFQNEAQLEKSRLLSDRFSAERPKGSFSTLEIQRTEQGDSAMYLCASTLDLRGEQYFGPGTRLTVT.

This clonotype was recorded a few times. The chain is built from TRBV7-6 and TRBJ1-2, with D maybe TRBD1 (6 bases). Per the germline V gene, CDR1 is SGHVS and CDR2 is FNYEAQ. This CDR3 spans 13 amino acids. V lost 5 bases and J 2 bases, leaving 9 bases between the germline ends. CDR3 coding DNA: TGTGCCAGCAGCCCACAGGGAAACTATGGCTACACCTTC. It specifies CASSPQGNYGYTF.

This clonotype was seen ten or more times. The CDR3: CASSLVSEKETQYF. As DNA, the CDR3 is TGTGCCAGCAGCTTAGTGTCAGAGAAAGAGACCCAGTACTTC. J is TRBJ2-5 and V is TRBV7-6; D unresolved. Germline V gene data show CDR1 as SGHVS and CDR2 as FNYEAQ. Trimming pared 1 base from V and 3 bases from J, leaving 9 bases between. The CDR3 is 14 amino acids.

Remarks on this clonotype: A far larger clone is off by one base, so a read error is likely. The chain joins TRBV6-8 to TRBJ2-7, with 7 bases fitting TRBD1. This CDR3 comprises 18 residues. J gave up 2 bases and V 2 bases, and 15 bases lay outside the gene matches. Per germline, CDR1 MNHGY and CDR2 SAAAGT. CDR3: CASSYPKKRGPPAYEQYF. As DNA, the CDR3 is TGTGCCAGCAGTTACCCCAAAAAAAGGGGGCCCCCCGCCTACGAGCAGTACTTC.

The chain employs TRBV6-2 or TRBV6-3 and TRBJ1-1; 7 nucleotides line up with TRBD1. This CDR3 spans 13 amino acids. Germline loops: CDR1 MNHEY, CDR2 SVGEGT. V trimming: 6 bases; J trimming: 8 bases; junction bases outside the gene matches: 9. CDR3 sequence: CASSRLDREEAFF. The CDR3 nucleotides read TGTGCCAGCAGCCGACTTGACAGGGAGGAAGCTTTCTTT.